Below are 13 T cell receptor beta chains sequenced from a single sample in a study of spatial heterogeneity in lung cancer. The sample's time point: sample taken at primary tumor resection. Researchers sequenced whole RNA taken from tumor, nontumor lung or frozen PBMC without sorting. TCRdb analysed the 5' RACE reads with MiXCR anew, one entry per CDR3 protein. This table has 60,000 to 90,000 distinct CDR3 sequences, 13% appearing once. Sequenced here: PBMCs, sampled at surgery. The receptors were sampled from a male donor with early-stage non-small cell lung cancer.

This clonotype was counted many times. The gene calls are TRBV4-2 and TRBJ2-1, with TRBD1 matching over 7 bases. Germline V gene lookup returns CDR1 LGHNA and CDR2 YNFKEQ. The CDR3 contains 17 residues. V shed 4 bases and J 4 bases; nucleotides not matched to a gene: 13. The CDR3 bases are TGTGCCAGCAGCCCCCAGGGGGAATTCGGTACTTACAATGAGCAGTTCTTC. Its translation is CASSPQGEFGTYNEQFF.

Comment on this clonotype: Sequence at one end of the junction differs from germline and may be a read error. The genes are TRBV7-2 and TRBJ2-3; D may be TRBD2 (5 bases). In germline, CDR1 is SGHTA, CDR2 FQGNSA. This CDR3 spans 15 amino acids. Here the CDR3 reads CASSLSMAGLDTRYF. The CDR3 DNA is TGTGCCAGCAGCTTAAGTATGGCGGGCCTAGATACGCGGTATTTT.

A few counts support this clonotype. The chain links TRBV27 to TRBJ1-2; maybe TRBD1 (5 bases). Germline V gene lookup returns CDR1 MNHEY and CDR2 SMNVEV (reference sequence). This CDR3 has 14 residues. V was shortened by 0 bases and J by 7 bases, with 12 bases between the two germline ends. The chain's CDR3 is CASSLSSGYAGYTF. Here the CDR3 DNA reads TGTGCCAGCAGTTTATCGTCAGGGTATGCTGGCTACACCTTC.

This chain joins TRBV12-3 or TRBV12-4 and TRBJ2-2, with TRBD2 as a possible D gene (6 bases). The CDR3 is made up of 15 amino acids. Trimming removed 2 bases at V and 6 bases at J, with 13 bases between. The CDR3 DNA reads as TGTGCCAGCAGTTTAACCGGAGGGGTATCCGGGGAGCTGTTTTTT. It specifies CASSLTGGVSGELFF.

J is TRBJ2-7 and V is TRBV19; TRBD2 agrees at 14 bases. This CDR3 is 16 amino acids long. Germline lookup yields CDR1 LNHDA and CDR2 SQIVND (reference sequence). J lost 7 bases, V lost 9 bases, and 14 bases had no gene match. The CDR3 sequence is CASSHGTSGRSKEQYF. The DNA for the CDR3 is TGTGCCAGCAGCCACGGGACTAGCGGGAGAAGTAAAGAGCAGTACTTC.

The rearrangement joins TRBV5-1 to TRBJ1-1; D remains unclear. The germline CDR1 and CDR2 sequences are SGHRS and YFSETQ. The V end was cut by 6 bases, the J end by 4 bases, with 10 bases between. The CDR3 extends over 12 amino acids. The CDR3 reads CASNDIATEAFF. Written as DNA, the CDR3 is TGCGCCAGCAACGACATTGCCACTGAAGCTTTCTTT.

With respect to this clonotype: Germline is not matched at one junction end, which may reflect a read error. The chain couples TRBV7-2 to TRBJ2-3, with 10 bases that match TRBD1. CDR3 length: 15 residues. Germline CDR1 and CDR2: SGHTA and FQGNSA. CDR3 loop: CASSLTGQGVYTQYF. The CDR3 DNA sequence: TGCGCCAGCAGCCTCACCGGACAGGGGGTATATACGCAGTATTTT.

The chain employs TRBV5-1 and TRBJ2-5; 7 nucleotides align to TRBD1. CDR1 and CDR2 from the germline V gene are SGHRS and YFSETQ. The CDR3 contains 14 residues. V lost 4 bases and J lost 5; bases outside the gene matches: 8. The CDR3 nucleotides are TGCGCCAGCAGCCCTCAGACAGGGCTGGAGACCCAGTACTTC. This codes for CASSPQTGLETQYF. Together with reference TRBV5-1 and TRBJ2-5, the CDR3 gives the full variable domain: KAGVTQTPRYLIKTRGQQVTLSCSPISGHRSVSWYQQTPGQGLQFLFEYFSETQRNKGNFPGRFSGRQFSNSRSEMNVSTLELGDSALYLCASSPQTGLETQYFGPGTRLLVL.

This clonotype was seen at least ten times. The CDR3 reads CSAFRTSGKGPDTQYF. In DNA form, the CDR3 reads TGCAGTGCTTTCCGGACTAGCGGCAAAGGGCCAGATACGCAGTATTTT. This sequence joins TRBV20-1 and TRBJ2-3; 10 nucleotides agree with TRBD2. CDR1 is DFQATT and CDR2 is SNEGSKA in the germline V gene (reference sequence). The CDR3 has 16 residues. J lost 4 bases, V lost 5 bases, and 12 bases had no gene match.

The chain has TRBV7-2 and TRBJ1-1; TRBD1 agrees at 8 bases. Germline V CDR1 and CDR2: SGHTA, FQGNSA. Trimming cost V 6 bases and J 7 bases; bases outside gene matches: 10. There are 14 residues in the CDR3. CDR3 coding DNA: TGTGCCAGCAGTCCCAGCAGGGGGCAGGGTGAAGCTTTCTTT. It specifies CASSPSRGQGEAFF. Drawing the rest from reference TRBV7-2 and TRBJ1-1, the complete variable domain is GAGVSQSPSNKVTEKGKDVELRCDPISGHTALYWYRQSLGQGLEFLIYFQGNSAPDKSGLPSDRFSAERTGGSVSTLTIQRTQQEDSAVYLCASSPSRGQGEAFFGQGTRLTVV.

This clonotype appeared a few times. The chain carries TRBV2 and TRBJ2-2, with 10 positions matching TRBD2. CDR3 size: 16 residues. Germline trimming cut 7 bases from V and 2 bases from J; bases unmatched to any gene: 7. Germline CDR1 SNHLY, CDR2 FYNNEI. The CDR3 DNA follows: TGTGCCAGCATAGGAGCGGGAGGGCCCAACACCGGGGAGCTGTTTTTT. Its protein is CASIGAGGPNTGELFF.

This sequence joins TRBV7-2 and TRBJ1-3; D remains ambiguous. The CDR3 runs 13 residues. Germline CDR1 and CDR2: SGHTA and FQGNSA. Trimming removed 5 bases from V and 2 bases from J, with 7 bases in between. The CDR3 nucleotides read TGTGCCAGCAGCCTGGGAGCTGGAAACACCATATATTTT. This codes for CASSLGAGNTIYF.

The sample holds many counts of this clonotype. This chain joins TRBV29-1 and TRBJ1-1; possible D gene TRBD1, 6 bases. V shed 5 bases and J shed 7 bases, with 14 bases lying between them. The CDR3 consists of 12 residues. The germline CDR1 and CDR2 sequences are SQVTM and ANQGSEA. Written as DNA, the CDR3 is TGCAGCGTTCTTACAGGGCGCAATGAAGCTTTCTTT. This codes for CSVLTGRNEAFF.